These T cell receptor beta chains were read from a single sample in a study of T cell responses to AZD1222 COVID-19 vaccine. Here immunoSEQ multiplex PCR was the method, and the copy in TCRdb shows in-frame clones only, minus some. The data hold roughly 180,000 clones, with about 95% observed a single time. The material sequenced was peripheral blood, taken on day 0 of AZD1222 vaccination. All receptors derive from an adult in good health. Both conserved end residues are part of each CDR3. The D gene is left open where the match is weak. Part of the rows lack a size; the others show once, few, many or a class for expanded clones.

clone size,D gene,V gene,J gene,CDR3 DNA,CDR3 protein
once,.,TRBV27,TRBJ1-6,TGTGCCACAGCCTCCTATAATTCACCCCTCCACTTT,CATASYNSPLHF
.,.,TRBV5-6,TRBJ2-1,TGTGCCAGCAGCTTAGGGGGGAGCTCCTACAATGAGCAGTTCTTC,CASSLGGSSYNEQFF
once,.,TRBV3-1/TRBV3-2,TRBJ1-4,TGTGCCAGCAGCCAAGGGACAGAAAAACTGTTTTTT,CASSQGTEKLFF
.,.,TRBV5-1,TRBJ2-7,TGCGCCAGCAGCTTGGCAGGTTATACCTACGAGCAGTACTTC,CASSLAGYTYEQYF
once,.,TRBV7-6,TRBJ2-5,TGTGCCAGCAGCTTAGTCCCAGGGCCCCTGTACCAAGAGACCCAGTACTTC,CASSLVPGPLYQETQYF
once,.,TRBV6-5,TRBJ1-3,TGTGCCAGCAGTTTCGGCAGGGGCGGTGGAAACACCATATATTTT,CASSFGRGGGNTIYF
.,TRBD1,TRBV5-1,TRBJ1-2,TGCGCCAGCAGCTTGGAACTGGACAGGGGAGGCTACACCTTC,CASSLELDRGGYTF
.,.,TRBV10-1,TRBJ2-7,TGCGCCAGCAGTGAAGTCAGCGGGCTTTCTAAGGACGAGCAGTACTTC,CASSEVSGLSKDEQYF
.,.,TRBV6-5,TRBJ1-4,TGTGCCAGCAACAAAGGGGGATCTAATGAAAAACTGTTTTTT,CASNKGGSNEKLFF
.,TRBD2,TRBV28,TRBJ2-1,TGTGCCAGCAGGCCTTACGGGACTAGGGCCAATGAGCAGTTCTTC,CASRPYGTRANEQFF
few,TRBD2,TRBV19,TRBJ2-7,TGTGCCAGTAGAACGACTAGCGGGGGGTACGAGCAGTACTTC,CASRTTSGGYEQYF
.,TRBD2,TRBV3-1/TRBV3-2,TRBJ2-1,TGTGCCAGCAGCCAAGTAATAACTAGCGGAGACAATGAGCAGTTCTTC,CASSQVITSGDNEQFF
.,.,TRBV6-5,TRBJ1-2,TGTGCCAGCAGCACCGGAACAGGCGGCTATGGCTACACCTTC,CASSTGTGGYGYTF
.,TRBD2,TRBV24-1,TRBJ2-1,TGTGCCACCAGTAGTAGACTAGCGGGAGAGAAGTTCTTC,CATSSRLAGEKFF
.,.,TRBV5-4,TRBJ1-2,TGTGCCAGCAGCCCCGGCGGGGGGCCGAACTATGGCTACACCTTC,CASSPGGGPNYGYTF
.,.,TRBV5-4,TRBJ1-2,TGTGCCAGCAGCTTTGGCAGGGGCTACACCTTC,CASSFGRGYTF
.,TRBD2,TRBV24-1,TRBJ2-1,TGTGCCACCAGTGATTCTGACCGGACTAGCGGGAGCAATGAGCAGTTCTTC,CATSDSDRTSGSNEQFF
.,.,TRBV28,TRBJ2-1,TGTGCCAGCAGTCCCCTGGGGTTAGGGTCCTCCTACAATGAGCAGTTCTTC,CASSPLGLGSSYNEQFF
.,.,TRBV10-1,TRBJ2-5,TGCGCCAGCAGTGAAGGATCTAGCCGGGCGACCCAGTACTTC,CASSEGSSRATQYF
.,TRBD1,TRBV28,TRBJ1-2,TGTGCCAGCAGTTTACCGCAGGGGGCCGGTGGCTACACCTTC,CASSLPQGAGGYTF
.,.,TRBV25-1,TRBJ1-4,TGTGCCAGCAGTTCCCCCAGGGTTGCTAATGAAAAACTGTTTTTT,CASSSPRVANEKLFF
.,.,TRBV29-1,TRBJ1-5,TGCAGCGTTGAGGCTTCTCCCAATCAGCCCCAGCATTTT,CSVEASPNQPQHF
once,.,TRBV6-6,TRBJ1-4,TGTGCCAGCAGTCCGGAGCGGGGGGCGGCTCGAAATGAAAAACTGTTTTTT,CASSPERGAARNEKLFF
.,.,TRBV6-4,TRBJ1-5,TGTGCCAGCACGGGGGCTTGTCAGCCCCAGCATTTT,CASTGACQPQHF
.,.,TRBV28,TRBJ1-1,TGTGCCAGCAGTTTAAGGCCCGTCATGAACACTGAAGCTTTCTTT,CASSLRPVMNTEAFF
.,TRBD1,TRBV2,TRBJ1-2,TGTGCCAGCAGTGAAGCATTCGTGCAGGGGGACTACACCTTC,CASSEAFVQGDYTF
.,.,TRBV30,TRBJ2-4,TGTGCCTGGAGTAGGTCGGGGATTAACATTCAGTACTTC,CAWSRSGINIQYF
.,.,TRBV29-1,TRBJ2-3,TGCAGCGTTGAGGTCAGCACAAGAGATACGCAGTATTTT,CSVEVSTRDTQYF
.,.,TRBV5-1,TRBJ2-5,TGCGCCAGCAGCTACACCCTCCAAGAGACCCAGTACTTC,CASSYTLQETQYF
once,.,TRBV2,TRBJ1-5,TGTGCCAGCACCTCTATCCCCCTCGGTAGCAATCAGCCCCAGCATTTT,CASTSIPLGSNQPQHF
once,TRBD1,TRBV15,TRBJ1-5,TGTGCCACCAGCAGACTCGCGGGACAGGCCTTCAATCAGCCCCAGCATTTT,CATSRLAGQAFNQPQHF
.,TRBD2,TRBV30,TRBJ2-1,TGTGCCTGGAACAACCCGCACCCCCTAGCGGGAGCCTACAATGAGCAGTTCTTC,CAWNNPHPLAGAYNEQFF
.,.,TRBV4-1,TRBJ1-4,TGCGCCAGCAGCCAAGGGTCGGCAGAAAAACTGTTTTTT,CASSQGSAEKLFF
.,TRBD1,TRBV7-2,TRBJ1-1,TGTGCCAGCAGCCCAGATCAGGGGGGCCGGGGTGAAGCTTTCTTT,CASSPDQGGRGEAFF
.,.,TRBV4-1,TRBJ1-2,TGCGCCAGCAGCCAAGATTGGACGGGCTATGGCTACACCTTC,CASSQDWTGYGYTF
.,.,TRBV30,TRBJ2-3,TGTGCCTGGAGTGTATCTGGGACGGCGGGTACAGATACGCAGTATTTT,CAWSVSGTAGTDTQYF
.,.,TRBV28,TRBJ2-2,TGTGCCAGCAGTTTATCGGGCAGCCCGGGCACCGGGGAGCTGTTTTTT,CASSLSGSPGTGELFF
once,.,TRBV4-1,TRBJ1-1,TGCGCCAGCAGCCAAGCCTTGGACGGCCTGAACACTGAAGCTTTCTTT,CASSQALDGLNTEAFF
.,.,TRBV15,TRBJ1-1,TGTGCCACCCGCCGGGGGAACACTGAAGCTTTCTTT,CATRRGNTEAFF
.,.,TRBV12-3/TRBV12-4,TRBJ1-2,TGTGCCAGCAGTCTCCAGGGGCCCTATGGCTACACCTTC,CASSLQGPYGYTF